A single sample gave rise to the 27 T cell receptor beta chains below, sequenced in a study of T-cell memory formation after mild COVID-19 (dated by TCRdb to the early 2020s). The method behind the library was 5' RACE. These reads were obtained on an Illumina NovaSeq 6000. The public reads were reanalyzed by TCRdb: fastp trimming at Q25, MiXCR alignment, in-frame beta chains only. Rows with a matching CDR3 protein are joined into one entry that keeps the most common DNA and genes. This sample has more than 110,000 distinct CDR3 sequences in its table, and approximately 25% of those were observed once. About 24% of the sample is taken by the ten largest. Sequencing was carried out using PBMCs or a T cell subset sorted from them (not recorded which). Receptors were obtained from an adult woman who had mild COVID-19 (a few samples of this study predate the infection). The sample titles of this study are shuffled in the database, so cell type and time point are left out; the donor was told from shared clones.

The chain couples TRBV5-1 to TRBJ2-3, with TRBD2 identical over 11 bases. Germline CDR1 reads SGHRS; CDR2 reads YFSETQ. The CDR3 extends over 18 amino acids. V gave up 6 bases and J gave up 0 bases; unmatched junction bases: 12. Here the CDR3 reads CASKPFGTSGSSTDTQYF. The CDR3, as DNA: TGCGCCAGCAAGCCCTTTGGGACTAGCGGTTCCAGCACAGATACGCAGTATTTT.

The rearrangement links TRBV10-3 to TRBJ2-2, with unresolved D. Per the germline V gene, CDR1 is ENHRY and CDR2 is SYGVKD. CDR3 length equals 13 residues. With 0 bases removed from V and 6 bases from J, the gap between germline ends came to 5 bases. The CDR3 loop is CAISESYPGELFF. In DNA form, the CDR3 reads TGTGCCATCAGTGAGTCGTATCCCGGGGAGCTGTTTTTT.

The genes are TRBV11-2 and TRBJ1-1; tentatively, D is TRBD1 (5 bases). Germline V gene lookup returns CDR1 SGHAT and CDR2 FQNNGV. V lost 7 bases and J lost 3, with 15 bases in between. There are 14 residues in the CDR3. The CDR3 spells CASTWGGEDTEAFF. DNA of the CDR3: TGTGCCAGCACCTGGGGGGGGGAGGACACTGAAGCTTTCTTT.

This clonotype was picked up a small number of times. The J gene is TRBJ1-1, the V gene TRBV4-1; TRBD1 matches 8 bases. Germline V gives CDR1 MGHRA, CDR2 YSYEKL. Trimming took 1 base from V and 6 from J; bases not matched to a gene: 7. The CDR3 length is 15 residues. The CDR3 spells CASSQVPGTGSEAFF. In DNA, the CDR3 is TGCGCCAGCAGCCAAGTCCCCGGGACAGGATCTGAAGCTTTCTTT.

This clonotype was seen repeatedly, ten times or more. J is TRBJ2-7 and V is TRBV7-9, with 9 bases aligning to TRBD2. Germline V gives CDR1 SEHNR, CDR2 FQNEAQ (reference sequence). The V gene end was trimmed by 4 bases and the J gene end by 4 bases; junction bases not matched to a gene: 17. The CDR3 is 18 residues long. CDR3 amino acids: CASSSPAGSGRKFYEQYF. The DNA for the CDR3 is TGTGCCAGCAGCTCCCCGGCGGGTAGCGGGAGAAAGTTTTACGAGCAGTACTTC.

The chain has TRBV5-4 and TRBJ2-7; D might be TRBD1 (5 bases). V shed 0 bases and J shed 5 bases, with 18 bases lying between them. The CDR3 is 16 amino acids. Germline lookup yields CDR1 SGHNT and CDR2 YYREEE (reference sequence). CDR3 bases: TGTGCCAGCAGCTTGGGGTCGTCCAGGGAACTCGACGAGCAGTACTTC. Translated: CASSLGSSRELDEQYF.

This clonotype has just a few counts. This chain joins TRBV29-1 and TRBJ2-7; 10 bases align to TRBD1. The germline gives CDR1 SQVTM, CDR2 ANQGSEA. This CDR3 region has 13 residues. The ends lost 7 bases at V and 4 bases at J; junction bases unmatched: 7. The CDR3 DNA follows: TGCAGCGCCGGGACAGGGGTCGAGTACGAGCAGTACTTC. Translating it yields CSAGTGVEYEQYF.

Note on this clonotype: A much larger clone differs by one base, so this may be a read error. CDR3: CASNLDSSYEQYF. The CDR3, as DNA: TGTGCCAGCAACTTAGACAGCTCCTACGAGCAGTACTTC. V and J are TRBV12-3 or TRBV12-4 and TRBJ2-7; the D gene is possibly TRBD1 (5 bases). Deletions cut 7 bases from V and 0 bases from J, with 10 bases between. The length of the CDR3 is 13 residues.

This chain connects TRBV5-1 to TRBJ2-2, with D tentatively TRBD2 (5 bases). This CDR3 contains 18 residues. Germline CDR1 SGHRS, CDR2 YFSETQ. Trimming took off 4 bases at V and 1 base at J, with 20 bases between the two ends. This CDR3 is CASSVLPRVDRNTGELFF. The CDR3 DNA follows: TGCGCCAGCAGCGTCCTTCCGAGGGTGGATAGGAACACCGGGGAGCTGTTTTTT.

V is TRBV7-6 and J is TRBJ2-3; no clear D gene. The CDR3 has 12 amino acids. Germline V gene lookup returns CDR1 SGHVS and CDR2 FNYEAQ. Trimming removed 5 bases at V and 2 bases at J, with 5 bases between. The CDR3 sequence is CASSPDTDTQYF. DNA of the CDR3: TGTGCCAGCAGCCCGGACACAGATACGCAGTATTTT.

The chain carries TRBV7-9 and TRBJ1-5; 7 nucleotides match TRBD1. The length of the CDR3 is 14 residues. V lost 4 bases to trimming and J lost 1 base; unmatched junction nucleotides: 1. Germline-derived CDR1 and CDR2 are SEHNR and FQNEAQ (reference sequence). CDR3 nucleotides: TGTGCCAGCAGCTGGGGACAGAGCAATCAGCCCCAGCATTTT. Encoded protein: CASSWGQSNQPQHF.

This clonotype was observed a handful of times. The chain has TRBV27 and TRBJ2-1, with 8 bases that match TRBD2. Germline loops: CDR1 MNHEY, CDR2 SMNVEV (reference sequence). Losses at the gene ends were 6 bases for V and 1 base for J; bases not matched to a gene: 2. The CDR3 loop spans 14 amino acids. The CDR3 DNA reads TGTGCCAGCAGATTAGCGGGGTCCTACAATGAGCAGTTCTTC. Its translation is CASRLAGSYNEQFF.

This sequence joins TRBV30 and TRBJ2-7; tentatively, D is TRBD1 (6 bases). The germline V gene encodes CDR1 GTSNPN and CDR2 SVGIG (reference sequence). There are 13 residues in the CDR3. V was cut by 3 bases and J by 0 bases, with 9 bases left in between. CDR3 region: CAWSRGISYEQYF. The CDR3 DNA reads as TGTGCCTGGAGCAGGGGTATCTCCTACGAGCAGTACTTC.

The V and J genes are TRBV5-1 and TRBJ2-2; TRBD1 matches 8 bases. The CDR3 runs to 17 residues. The germline V gene encodes CDR1 SGHRS and CDR2 YFSETQ. With V trimmed by 3 bases and J by 3 bases, 10 bases remained unmatched. The CDR3 sequence is CASSSLLTGEDTGELFF. CDR3 sequence (DNA): TGCGCCAGCAGCTCCCTATTGACAGGGGAAGACACCGGGGAGCTGTTTTTT.

This clonotype showed up just a few times. The chain carries TRBV2 and TRBJ2-2; a weak D match, TRBD2 (6 bases). V lost 7 bases, J lost 5 bases, and 11 bases lay in between. The CDR3 extends over 13 amino acids. Germline assignment: CDR1 SNHLY and CDR2 FYNNEI. The DNA of the CDR3 is TGTGCCAGCACCCAACGGGGGACCGGGGAGCTGTTTTTT. It translates to CASTQRGTGELFF.

The gene calls are TRBV12-3 or TRBV12-4 and TRBJ2-7; D remains ambiguous. The CDR3 is made up of 13 amino acids. Trimming removed 3 bases at V and 3 bases at J, with 9 bases between. The CDR3 loop reads CASSFRQLYEQYF. For the CDR3, the DNA is TGTGCCAGCAGTTTCAGGCAGCTCTACGAGCAGTACTTC.

The chain uses TRBV12-3 or TRBV12-4 and TRBJ2-7, with 10 bases identical to TRBD2. V dropped 5 bases and J dropped 6; count of bases not matched to a gene: 7. This CDR3 region has 14 residues. CDR3 sequence reads: CASSRELAGIEQYF. Written as DNA, the CDR3 is TGTGCCAGCAGTAGAGAACTAGCGGGAATCGAGCAGTACTTC.

This clonotype was detected a few times. The chain recombines TRBV29-1 with TRBJ1-2; D is perhaps TRBD1 (5 bases). V was pared by 7 bases and J by 5 bases, with 14 bases between. This CDR3 is 12 amino acids long. Germline lookup yields CDR1 SQVTM and CDR2 ANQGSEA. The chain's CDR3 is CSDIPGGYGYTF. DNA of the CDR3: TGCAGCGATATTCCCGGGGGTTATGGCTACACCTTC.

This clonotype has only a few counts. The rearrangement joins TRBV5-6 to TRBJ2-7; 12 bases are shared with TRBD2. The CDR3 runs 18 residues. J lost 6 bases, V lost 1 base, and 14 bases had no gene match. Germline values: CDR1 SGHDT, CDR2 YYEEEE. This CDR3 is CASSLMGAWGLAGPEQYF. In DNA form, the CDR3 reads TGTGCCAGCAGCTTGATGGGTGCCTGGGGACTAGCGGGTCCCGAGCAGTACTTC.

This clonotype was counted between two and nine times. The J gene is TRBJ2-7, the V gene TRBV7-9, with D hard to call. This CDR3 region has 14 residues. CDR1 SEHNR and CDR2 FQNEAQ come from the germline V gene (reference sequence). Trimming took 1 base from V and 2 from J, leaving 9 bases between them. In DNA form, the CDR3 reads TGTGCCAGCAGCTTAGGAGTGGGAACCTACGAGCAGTACTTC. This codes for CASSLGVGTYEQYF.

V usage is TRBV5-1 and J usage is TRBJ2-7; D unresolved. Trimming pared 1 base from V and 2 bases from J, leaving 7 bases between. The CDR3 is 13 residues long. The germline CDR1 and CDR2 sequences are SGHRS and YFSETQ. CDR3 sequence reads: CASSLIGAYEQYF. The CDR3 DNA follows: TGCGCCAGCAGCTTGATTGGAGCCTACGAGCAGTACTTC.

The chain employs TRBV19 and TRBJ2-1, with unresolved D. This CDR3 has 13 amino acids. Germline loops: CDR1 LNHDA, CDR2 SQIVND (reference sequence). Trimming left V 0 bases short and J 1 base short, with 1 base between. This chain's CDR3 is CASSIESYNEQFF. In DNA, the CDR3 is TGTGCCAGTAGTATAGAGTCCTACAATGAGCAGTTCTTC.

This clonotype was seen more than once but under ten times. The chain carries TRBV6-2 or TRBV6-3 and TRBJ2-4; D ambiguous. The CDR3 has 14 amino acids. V lost 6 bases to trimming and J lost 6 bases, with 15 bases between them. The germline V gene has CDR1 MNHEY and CDR2 SVGEGT. CDR3 sequence: CASSYPEGPNIQYF. For the CDR3, the DNA is TGTGCCAGCAGCTACCCTGAAGGGCCAAACATTCAGTACTTC.

The V and J genes are TRBV21-1 and TRBJ2-2; the D call in the table, TRBD1, was not verified against the DNA. TRBV21-1 is assigned pseudogene status. The CDR3 has 16 amino acids. As DNA, the CDR3 is TGTGCCAGCAGCAAAACGAGGCAGGGGGCCGCCGGGGAGCTGTTTTTT. Translating gives CASSKTRQGAAGELFF.

The chain couples TRBV5-1 to TRBJ2-7; D gene uncertain. Germline V gene lookup returns CDR1 SGHRS and CDR2 YFSETQ. Trimming took off 2 bases at V and 4 bases at J, with 7 bases between the two ends. There are 12 residues in the CDR3. The CDR3 loop reads CASSFFGYEQYF. CDR3 coding DNA: TGCGCCAGCAGCTTCTTCGGTTACGAGCAGTACTTC.

This clonotype was counted a few times. CDR3 in DNA: TGCGCCAGCAGTCCTCCCGTCGGGTACGAGCAGTACTTC. This translates into CASSPPVGYEQYF. The chain carries TRBV5-1 and TRBJ2-7, with D uncertain. Germline V gene data show CDR1 as SGHRS and CDR2 as YFSETQ. Trimming removed 5 bases from V and 4 bases from J, with 13 bases in between. The CDR3 is 13 amino acids.

The chain links TRBV5-6 to TRBJ1-2; 8 nucleotides line up with TRBD1. Germline CDR1 is SGHDT and CDR2 is YYEEEE. The V and J ends lost 4 bases and 1 base, in that order; junction bases with no gene match: 9. The CDR3 spans 16 residues. CDR3 protein: CASSLGTGLFNYGYTF. CDR3 bases: TGTGCCAGCAGCCTCGGGACAGGACTATTTAACTATGGCTACACCTTC.